This T cell receptor (beta chain) emerged from a study of technical replicates of blood from several donors. This clone turned up a few times. V was shortened by 5 bases and J by 3 bases, with 22 bases between the two germline ends. This CDR3 is 17 amino acids long. In germline, CDR1 is MGHRA, CDR2 YSYEKL. The method was immunoSEQ multiplex PCR; TCRdb's version includes in-frame clones alone and lacks a portion of them. The sample includes 55,000 to 75,000 clones, around 87% seen only once; the top ten take over 4.5%. The source material was PBMCs. The receptor was derived from a human donor in good health. Some clones in this sample may be carry-over from other donors' samples. This sequence joins TRBV4-1 and TRBJ1-2, with D maybe TRBD1 (5 bases). The CDR3 region is CASSFDGWGEADYGYTF. In DNA form, the CDR3 reads TGCGCCAGCAGCTTCGACGGGTGGGGGGAAGCGGACTATGGCTACACCTTC.